The sequence of this T cell receptor beta chain was determined in a study of blood T cell repertoires in COVID-19. Assay: immunoSEQ multiplex PCR; the TCRdb copy retains only in-frame clones and omits some. The sample comprises about 200,000 clones, 89% of which are singletons, and around 7% rests with the top ten. Germline V lookup: CDR1 LNHDA, CDR2 SQIVND (reference sequence). The V gene lost 9 bases and the J gene lost 10 bases, with 19 bases spanning the gap. The CDR3 length is 14 residues. About this clone itself: Other DNA sequences in this specimen translate into the identical CDR3.

V is TRBV19 and J is TRBJ1-6; D gene unclear. The source material was peripheral blood. This TCR came from a man aged 35 to 55 with acute or convalescent COVID-19. CDR3 nucleotides: TGTGCCAGCAGCCTAGCGGGGAGAGGGTCACCCCTCCACTTT. The encoded protein is CASSLAGRGSPLHF. The full variable domain, with the rest looked up from reference TRBV19 and TRBJ1-6, is DGGITQSPKYLFRKEGQNVTLSCEQNLNHDAMYWYRQDPGQGLRLIYYSQIVNDFQKGDIAEGYSVSREKKESFPLTVTSAQKNPTAFYLCASSLAGRGSPLHFGNGTRLTVT.